A single sample is the source of the 30 T cell receptor beta chains below, sequenced in a study of molecular identifiers for immune sequencing clone quantification. Using its own MiXCR run on the PCR reads, TCRdb lists one record per CDR3 protein. The table lists 70,000 to 90,000 distinct CDR3 sequences, roughly a fifth of them singletons, with 1.1% in the top ten. The specimen sequenced was naive CD8+ T cells from blood, with Jurkat cell RNA spiked in. Subset: FACS-sorted CD8+CD4-CCR7+CD45RA+ naive T cells. The receptors come from a human donor in good health. Some libraries in this study had Jurkat cell RNA spiked in.

This clonotype was observed at least ten times. This chain connects TRBV7-2 to TRBJ2-7; D is perhaps TRBD2 (6 bases). CDR3 length: 15 amino acids. V was cut by 3 bases and J by 2 bases, with 14 bases left in between. From germline, CDR1 is SGHTA and CDR2 FQGNSA. The CDR3 region has the DNA TGTGCCAGCAGCTTGCGGGACTCAGTCCCCTACGAGCAGTACTTC. It translates to CASSLRDSVPYEQYF. Drawing the rest from reference TRBV7-2 and TRBJ2-7, the complete variable domain is GAGVSQSPSNKVTEKGKDVELRCDPISGHTALYWYRQSLGQGLEFLIYFQGNSAPDKSGLPSDRFSAERTGGSVSTLTIQRTQQEDSAVYLCASSLRDSVPYEQYFGPGTRLTVT.

As regards this clonotype: A much larger clone sits a single nucleotide away, making a read error possible. This chain uses TRBV6-2 or TRBV6-3 with TRBJ1-1, with D tentatively TRBD1 (5 bases). CDR1 is MNHEY, CDR2 SVGEGT, per germline. Trimming pared 0 bases from V and 3 bases from J, leaving 14 bases between. This CDR3 region has 16 residues. CDR3 in amino acids: CASSYSTRTRDTEAFF. CDR3 in DNA: TGTGCCAGCAGTTACTCGACTAGGACAAGGGACACTGAAGCTTTCTTT.

This clonotype showed up many times. The chain links TRBV4-3 to TRBJ1-5; tentative D call: TRBD1 (6 bases). This CDR3 comprises 15 residues. Germline CDR1 reads LGHNA; CDR2 reads YSLEER. Trimming shortened V by 0 bases and J by 9 bases, and 15 bases separated the two germline ends. The CDR3 DNA reads as TGCGCCAGCAGCCAAGAGGGAACAGGGCCAGGGCCCCAGCATTTT. It is translated as CASSQEGTGPGPQHF.

Details on this clonotype: This may come from a read error, since a much larger clone is one base off. The chain is built from TRBV12-3 or TRBV12-4 and TRBJ1-1, with TRBD1 matching 8 bases. The V and J ends lost 6 bases and 6 bases, in that order; junction bases with no gene match: 6. The CDR3 loop spans 13 amino acids. The CDR3 protein is CASRLTGAAEAFF. CDR3 bases: TGTGCCAGCAGGTTGACAGGGGCCGCTGAAGCTTTCTTT.

The chain employs TRBV7-9 and TRBJ2-5; 7 positions agree with TRBD1. The CDR3 totals 14 residues. Trimming removed 3 bases from V and 2 bases from J; junction bases left unmatched: 3. Germline V CDR1 and CDR2: SEHNR, FQNEAQ (reference sequence). The CDR3 DNA reads as TGTGCCAGCAGCTTCCCGGGACAGCAAGAGACCCAGTACTTC. Protein: CASSFPGQQETQYF.

Notes on this clonotype: A much larger clone is a single base away; this may be a read error. The CDR3 coding sequence is TGTGCCGGCAGCTTGGCTTTGGGGCTTAGTGACGCCGGGGAGCTGTTTTTT. It specifies CAGSLALGLSDAGELFF. The rearrangement uses TRBV5-6 and TRBJ2-2; D might be TRBD1 (5 bases). CDR1 and CDR2 (germline): SGHDT, YYEEEE. This CDR3 is 17 amino acids long.

This clonotype was observed at least ten times. The CDR3 loop reads CASSPRGALPYEQYF. In DNA, the CDR3 is TGTGCCAGCAGCCCCCGTGGGGCCCTACCCTACGAGCAGTACTTC. The chain combines TRBV7-2 with TRBJ2-7, with a possible D match to TRBD1 (5 bases). V was trimmed by 5 bases and J by 2 bases, leaving 16 bases between them. Germline CDR1 and CDR2: SGHTA and FQGNSA. The CDR3 loop spans 15 amino acids. Full variable domain (rest looked up from reference TRBV7-2 and TRBJ2-7): GAGVSQSPSNKVTEKGKDVELRCDPISGHTALYWYRQSLGQGLEFLIYFQGNSAPDKSGLPSDRFSAERTGGSVSTLTIQRTQQEDSAVYLCASSPRGALPYEQYFGPGTRLTVT.

The chain couples TRBV5-5 to TRBJ2-1; no firm D call. Germline loops: CDR1 SGHKS, CDR2 YYEKEE (reference sequence). Trimming pared 2 bases from V and 7 bases from J, leaving 10 bases between. The CDR3 totals 13 residues. CDR3 residues: CASSFDAFNEQFF. The CDR3 DNA reads TGTGCCAGCAGCTTTGACGCTTTTAATGAGCAGTTCTTC.

This clonotype was recorded many times. The V call is TRBV6-2 or TRBV6-3, the J call TRBJ1-5, with TRBD1 matching 7 bases. This CDR3 region has 15 residues. From germline, CDR1 is MNHEY and CDR2 SVGEGT. The ends lost 6 bases at V and 5 bases at J; junction bases unmatched: 10. The CDR3, as DNA: TGTGCCAGCAGCCACCGGGACAGCCCTCATCAGCCCCAGCATTTT. This encodes CASSHRDSPHQPQHF.

In this sample, this clonotype turned up many times. The genes are TRBV12-5 and TRBJ2-7; the match to TRBD1 covers 7 bases. J gave up 4 bases and V 7 bases, and 7 bases lay outside the gene matches. Germline-derived CDR1 and CDR2 are LGHNT and FRNRAP. The CDR3 has 13 amino acids. The CDR3 coding sequence is TGTGCTAGTGCACAATCGACAGGGTACGAGCAGTACTTC. It yields the protein CASAQSTGYEQYF.

J is TRBJ2-1 and V is TRBV9, with D possibly being TRBD1 (6 bases). Germline V lookup: CDR1 SGDLS, CDR2 YYNGEE. The CDR3 is 15 residues long. Deletions cut 0 bases from V and 8 bases from J, with 15 bases between. This CDR3 is CASSVEGVGSDEQFF. DNA of the CDR3: TGTGCCAGCAGCGTAGAGGGGGTCGGCTCCGATGAGCAGTTCTTC.

Concerning this clonotype itself: A much larger clone is a single base away; this may be a read error. This rearrangement joins TRBV4-1 to TRBJ1-1; 9 nucleotides match TRBD1. The CDR3 runs to 15 residues. The V gene's germline CDR1 is MGHRA and CDR2 YSYEKL. The CDR3 region has the DNA TGCGCCGGCAGCCAACCGACAGGGGGAAACACTGAAGCTTTCTTT. It is translated as CAGSQPTGGNTEAFF.

Comments on this clonotype: Sequence at one end of the junction differs from germline and may be a read error. The V gene is TRBV10-3, the J gene TRBJ1-5, with D maybe TRBD1 (6 bases). Germline loops: CDR1 ENHRY, CDR2 SYGVKD. This CDR3 has 14 residues. The CDR3 DNA reads TGTGCCATCAGTGAGCCAGGGGAGTACCAGCCCCAGCGTTTT. Amino acids: CAISEPGEYQPQRF.

The table lists this clonotype with many counts. The V call is TRBV11-2, the J call TRBJ1-4, with 7 bases fitting TRBD1. With 1 base clipped from V and 3 bases from J, the junction kept 8 bases outside the gene matches. The CDR3 runs to 17 residues. Germline V CDR1 and CDR2: SGHAT, FQNNGV. CDR3 protein: CASSLGTTGVSNEKLFF. CDR3 coding DNA: TGTGCCAGCAGCTTAGGCACCACAGGGGTATCTAATGAAAAACTGTTTTTT.

This clonotype has a count of ten or more. The genes are TRBV5-1 and TRBJ2-3; D is uncertain. Germline loops: CDR1 SGHRS, CDR2 YFSETQ. V was shortened by 0 bases and J by 6 bases, with 11 bases between the two germline ends. The CDR3 has 14 residues. For the CDR3, the DNA is TGCGCCAGCAGCTTGGCCAGCAGCATTGATACGCAGTATTTT. The encoded protein is CASSLASSIDTQYF.

In the case of this clonotype: Likely a read error: the CDR3 ends without its conserved phenylalanine or tryptophan. The chain is built from TRBV24-1 and TRBJ2-2, with TRBD1 matching over 9 bases. The CDR3 totals 17 residues. From germline, CDR1 is KGHDR and CDR2 SFDVKD. Trimming removed 4 bases from V and 5 bases from J; junction bases left unmatched: 10. This CDR3 reads CATSEPGTGSSTGELFL. The CDR3 coding sequence is TGTGCCACCAGTGAGCCGGGGACAGGGTCATCAACCGGGGAGCTGTTTCTT.

With respect to this clonotype: Just one base apart from a much larger clone, this may be a read error. The chain couples TRBV7-8 to TRBJ2-1; tentative D call: TRBD1 (5 bases). V lost 1 base to trimming and J lost 0 bases, with 7 bases between them. The germline V gene has CDR1 SGHVS and CDR2 FQNEAQ. This CDR3 comprises 15 residues. The CDR3: CASSLEGCSYNEQFF. The CDR3 coding sequence is TGTGCCAGCAGCTTAGAGGGGTGCTCCTACAATGAGCAGTTCTTC.

There are many counts of this clonotype. The rearrangement uses TRBV9 and TRBJ2-5; TRBD2 agrees at 9 bases. The germline CDR1 and CDR2 sequences are SGDLS and YYNGEE. The J segment lost 5 bases and the V segment lost 3 bases, leaving 11 bases of the junction unmatched. The CDR3 runs to 16 residues. CDR3 sequence (DNA): TGTGCCAGCAGCGCATCGGGACTAGCAATGGCCGAGACCCAGTACTTC. It yields the protein CASSASGLAMAETQYF.

The chain employs TRBV9 and TRBJ2-3; D possibly corresponds to TRBD1 (5 bases). Germline V CDR1 and CDR2: SGDLS, YYNGEE. The CDR3 extends over 14 amino acids. V was shortened by 2 bases and J by 2 bases, with 9 bases between the two germline ends. CDR3 region: CASSVDGHTDTQYF. In DNA, the CDR3 is TGTGCCAGCAGCGTTGACGGACACACAGATACGCAGTATTTT.

This clonotype was found many times. The V and J genes are TRBV7-9 and TRBJ1-1; D might be TRBD1 (5 bases). The CDR3 extends over 15 amino acids. From germline, CDR1 is SEHNR and CDR2 FQNEAQ (reference sequence). V lost 6 bases and J 3 bases, leaving 17 bases between the germline ends. This CDR3 is CASRPGLTLDTEAFF. The CDR3 DNA follows: TGTGCCAGCAGACCGGGACTCACCCTGGACACTGAAGCTTTCTTT.

Concerning this clonotype: A much larger clone sits a single nucleotide away, making a read error possible. The chain joins TRBV4-1 to TRBJ1-1; D gene unclear. The germline V gene encodes CDR1 MGHRA and CDR2 YSYEKL. The CDR3 totals 14 residues. The CDR3: CASTSTGGITEASF. CDR3 nucleotide sequence: TGCGCCAGTACTTCGACGGGAGGGATCACTGAAGCTTCCTTT.

This clonotype was counted between two and nine times. V is TRBV7-9 and J is TRBJ2-7; a weak D match, TRBD1 (6 bases). The V gene lost 3 bases and the J gene lost 0 bases, with 21 bases spanning the gap. Germline V gene sequence: CDR1 SEHNR, CDR2 FQNEAQ (reference sequence). The CDR3 is 18 residues long. The CDR3 DNA is TGTGCCAGCAGCTTCCCAGCCGGGACACCTTATCGCTCCTACGAGCAGTACTTC. Its translation: CASSFPAGTPYRSYEQYF.

A few counts support this clonotype. V gene TRBV4-2 combines with J gene TRBJ2-5, with 10 bases matching TRBD2. CDR3 size: 19 residues. The ends lost 0 bases at V and 0 bases at J; junction bases unmatched: 10. CDR1 LGHNA and CDR2 YNFKEQ come from the germline V gene. CDR3 in DNA: TGTGCCAGCAGCCAAGAGGCTAGCGGGAGCCGACGGTACCAAGAGACCCAGTACTTC. Amino acid sequence: CASSQEASGSRRYQETQYF.

This clonotype came up many times. V usage is TRBV27 and J usage is TRBJ1-1, with D possibly matching TRBD1 (6 bases). Germline V gene sequence: CDR1 MNHEY, CDR2 SMNVEV (reference sequence). CDR3 length: 15 residues. Trimming stripped 0 bases from V and 1 base from J, with 9 bases between. This CDR3 reads CASSLSLTGNTEAFF. CDR3 sequence (DNA): TGTGCCAGCAGTTTATCTTTGACAGGGAACACTGAAGCTTTCTTT.

The chain is built from TRBV7-8 and TRBJ1-5; the match to TRBD1 covers 12 bases. V trimming: 1 base; J trimming: 6 bases; junction bases outside the gene matches: 4. Germline lookup yields CDR1 SGHVS and CDR2 FQNEAQ. The CDR3 sequence is 16 residues long. The CDR3, as DNA: TGTGCCAGCAGCTTAGAGGGGACAGGGGGCTTTCAGCCCCAGCATTTT. The encoded protein is CASSLEGTGGFQPQHF.

This chain uses TRBV5-1 with TRBJ2-7; perhaps TRBD1 as D (6 bases). There are 13 residues in the CDR3. Germline V lookup: CDR1 SGHRS, CDR2 YFSETQ. V was cut by 2 bases and J by 5 bases, with 11 bases left in between. For the CDR3, the DNA is TGCGCCAGCAGCTTTGAGCAGGGGAACGAGCAGTACTTC. This codes for CASSFEQGNEQYF.

As to this clonotype: A much larger clone is a single base away; this may be a read error. This chain links TRBV9 with TRBJ1-2; D remains unclear. In germline, CDR1 is SGDLS, CDR2 YYNGEE. The V end lost 4 bases, the J end lost 7 bases, and 23 bases lay between the germline ends. The CDR3 is 16 residues long. The CDR3 here is CASSPESKGSLSGYTF. The CDR3 DNA sequence: TGTGCCAGCAGCCCAGAGTCGAAGGGCAGCCTTTCTGGCTACACCTTC.

A word on this clonotype: A much larger clone differs by one base, so this may be a read error. The chain combines TRBV20-1 with TRBJ2-7; D gene uncertain. The V and J ends lost 1 base and 2 bases respectively, with 12 bases between them. The CDR3 loop spans 14 amino acids. The germline V gene has CDR1 DFQATT and CDR2 SNEGSKA (reference sequence). CDR3 residues: CSARGRASPYEQYF. In DNA, the CDR3 is TGCAGTGCTAGAGGTCGGGCGAGTCCCTACGAGCAGTACTTC.

This clonotype appeared many times. This chain links TRBV7-9 with TRBJ1-1, with unresolved D. Germline CDR1 and CDR2: SEHNR and FQNEAQ (reference sequence). The V and J ends lost 3 bases and 2 bases respectively, with 4 bases between them. The CDR3 is made up of 12 amino acids. The CDR3 nucleotides are TGTGCCAGCAGCTTTGGCAACACTGAAGCTTTCTTT. This translates into CASSFGNTEAFF. Combining the CDR3 with reference TRBV7-9 and TRBJ1-1 gives the whole variable domain DTGVSQNPRHKITKRGQNVTFRCDPISEHNRLYWYRQTLGQGPEFLTYFQNEAQLEKSRLLSDRFSAERPKGSFSTLEIQRTEQGDSAMYLCASSFGNTEAFFGQGTRLTVV.

There are a few counts of this clonotype. Possible read error: a much larger clone is one base away. The rearrangement joins TRBV5-3 to TRBJ1-1; D remains ambiguous. TRBV5-3 is classed as an ORF, of uncertain function. Trimming left V 8 bases short and J 10 bases short, with 24 bases between. The CDR3 consists of 14 residues. The CDR3 nucleotides read TGTGCCAGCAGCCCCTCTATGGGAGGACTAGGAGCTTTCTTT. It codes for CASSPSMGGLGAFF.